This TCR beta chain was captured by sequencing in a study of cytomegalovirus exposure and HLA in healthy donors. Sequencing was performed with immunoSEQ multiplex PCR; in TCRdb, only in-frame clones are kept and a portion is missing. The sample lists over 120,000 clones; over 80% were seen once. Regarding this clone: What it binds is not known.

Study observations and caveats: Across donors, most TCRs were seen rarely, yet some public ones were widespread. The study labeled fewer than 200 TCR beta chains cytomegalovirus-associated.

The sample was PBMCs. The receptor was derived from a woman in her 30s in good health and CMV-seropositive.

CDR3 region: CASSLVSAVPNHQPQHF. The CDR3 nucleotides are TGTGCCAGCAGCTTGGTATCAGCGGTACCTAACCATCAGCCCCAGCATTTT. This chain joins TRBV5-8 and TRBJ1-5; D gene uncertain. Per the germline V gene, CDR1 is SGHTS and CDR2 is YDEGEE. Between the trimmed V and J ends, which lost 0 bases and 5 bases, there was a span of 18 bases. This CDR3 is built from 17 residues.